A selection of T cell receptor beta chains follows, all from one sample in a study of blood T cell repertoires in COVID-19. Produced via immunoSEQ multiplex PCR; TCRdb's table is partial and in-frame only. The data contain 120,000 or so clones, 88% of them singletons. Sequenced material: peripheral blood. Receptors were obtained from a human donor in a cohort sampled during active COVID-19. Each CDR3 is given with its conserved first and last residue. A D gene is named only where the DNA matches it firmly. Expanded clones are given a class, and other clones once, few, many or no size at all.

- | 14 | TRBJ2-3 | - | TRBV5-4 | CASSLGGAADTQYF | TGTGCCAGCAGCTTGGGGGGCGCCGCAGATACGCAGTATTTT
- | 15 | TRBJ1-2 | - | TRBV2 | CASSLSRGGNYGYTF | TGTGCCAGCAGTCTATCCCGGGGGGGGAACTATGGCTACACCTTC
- | 13 | TRBJ2-7 | - | TRBV6-1 | CASSERVSYEQYF | TGTGCCAGCAGTGAACGAGTCTCCTACGAGCAGTACTTC
- | 14 | TRBJ1-2 | once | TRBV6-5 | CASRNRALDYGYTF | TGTGCCAGCAGGAACAGGGCTTTGGACTATGGCTACACCTTC
- | 13 | TRBJ1-1 | - | TRBV5-1 | CASSLFGGEGRNF | TGCGCCAGCAGCTTGTTTGGCGGGGAGGGACGGAACTTT
- | 13 | TRBJ1-3 | - | TRBV6-5 | CASSYGRGNTIYF | TGTGCCAGCAGTTACGGCAGGGGAAACACCATATATTTT
- | 14 | TRBJ2-7 | - | TRBV4-1 | CASSQGAGAYEQYF | TGCGCCAGCAGCCAAGGGGCAGGGGCATACGAGCAGTACTTC
TRBD2 | 17 | TRBJ2-1 | - | TRBV5-4 | CASSLALAGGWYNEQFF | TGTGCCAGCAGCTTGGCTCTCGCGGGGGGGTGGTACAATGAGCAGTTCTTC
TRBD1 | 13 | TRBJ1-4 | - | TRBV7-9 | CASSLQGVNKLFF | TGTGCCAGCAGCTTACAGGGGGTGAATAAACTGTTTTTT
- | 15 | TRBJ2-2 | - | TRBV5-4 | CASSLLAGNTGELFF | TGTGCCAGCAGCTTGCTAGCAGGGAACACCGGGGAGCTGTTTTTT
TRBD1 | 15 | TRBJ2-5 | once | TRBV16 | CASSHRTGYEETQYF | TGTGCCAGCAGCCATAGGACAGGGTACGAAGAGACCCAGTACTTC
- | 18 | TRBJ1-4 | once | TRBV11-2 | CASRTGNGWGSTNEKLFF | TGTGCCAGCAGAACAGGGAATGGGTGGGGATCAACTAATGAAAAACTGTTTTTT
TRBD1 | 14 | TRBJ1-6 | once | TRBV6-5 | CASSKTGRDSPLHF | TGTGCCAGCAGTAAGACAGGGAGAGATTCACCCCTCCACTTT
TRBD1 | 16 | TRBJ2-1 | once | TRBV28 | CASSLGGQGLYNEQFF | TGTGCCAGCAGTTTAGGGGGACAGGGGCTCTACAATGAGCAGTTCTTC
TRBD2 | 15 | TRBJ2-5 | - | TRBV5-1 | CASATSGGAGETQYF | TGCGCCAGCGCCACGTCCGGGGGGGCCGGGGAGACCCAGTACTTC
TRBD2 | 15 | TRBJ2-2 | once | TRBV2 | CASSAAGEHTGELFF | TGTGCCAGCAGTGCGGCGGGAGAGCACACCGGGGAGCTGTTTTTT
- | 11 | TRBJ2-1 | - | TRBV2 | CASSALNEQFF | TGTGCCAGCAGTGCCTTGAATGAGCAGTTCTTC
- | 12 | TRBJ1-4 | - | TRBV28 | CASSLRRVSLFF | TGTGCCAGCAGTTTAAGGAGGGTGTCGCTGTTTTTT
TRBD1 | 16 | TRBJ1-1 | - | TRBV7-9 | CASSPFPGQGNTEAFF | TGTGCCAGCAGCCCCTTTCCGGGACAGGGGAACACTGAAGCTTTCTTT
- | 18 | TRBJ1-1 | few | TRBV3-1/TRBV3-2 | CASSQGQAAGYMNTEAFF | TGTGCCAGCAGCCAAGGTCAAGCCGCAGGTTACATGAACACTGAAGCTTTCTTT
TRBD1 | 15 | TRBJ2-7 | - | TRBV7-6 | CASSVAGTGDHEQYF | TGTGCCAGCAGCGTGGCTGGGACAGGGGACCACGAGCAGTACTTC
TRBD1 | 15 | TRBJ1-2 | - | TRBV9 | CASSGGTGTNYGYTF | TGTGCCAGCAGCGGGGGGACAGGAACTAACTATGGCTACACCTTC
TRBD2 | 16 | TRBJ2-2 | - | TRBV11-2 | CASSLLAGGPTGELFF | TGTGCCAGCAGCTTACTAGCGGGGGGTCCCACCGGGGAGCTGTTTTTT
- | 12 | TRBJ1-2 | - | TRBV12-3/TRBV12-4 | CASSEARMGYTF | TGTGCCAGCAGTGAGGCCAGAATGGGCTACACCTTC
- | 11 | TRBJ2-1 | - | TRBV29-1 | CSVGSGDEQFF | TGCAGCGTTGGGTCGGGAGATGAGCAGTTCTTC
- | 14 | TRBJ1-3 | - | TRBV6-6 | CASSQSSSGNTIYF | TGTGCCAGCAGTCAGAGTTCCTCTGGAAACACCATATATTTT
- | 13 | TRBJ2-7 | - | TRBV3-1/TRBV3-2 | CASSQGGGPEQYF | TGTGCCAGCAGCCAAGGGGGGGGGCCCGAGCAGTACTTC
TRBD1 | 16 | TRBJ1-5 | - | TRBV7-9 | CASSLGRTGGNQPQHF | TGTGCCAGCAGCTTAGGAAGGACAGGGGGCAATCAGCCCCAGCATTTT
- | 15 | TRBJ2-4 | - | TRBV11-2 | CASSLDRGGWDIQYF | TGTGCCAGCAGCTTAGACAGGGGCGGATGGGACATTCAGTACTTC
- | 13 | TRBJ2-1 | - | TRBV3-1/TRBV3-2 | CASSQSLGNQQFF | TGTGCCAGCAGCCAATCTTTGGGCAATCAGCAGTTCTTC
- | 13 | TRBJ2-7 | - | TRBV5-1 | CASRQQGLHEQYF | TGCGCCAGCAGACAACAGGGTCTCCACGAGCAGTACTTC
TRBD1 | 17 | TRBJ2-6 | - | TRBV19 | CASRLTGSPGGANVLTF | TGTGCCAGTAGATTGACAGGGTCCCCCGGTGGGGCCAACGTCCTGACTTTC
- | 15 | TRBJ1-2 | - | TRBV29-1 | CSVDLQGPSNYGYTF | TGCAGCGTTGATTTACAGGGACCTTCTAACTATGGCTACACCTTC
TRBD2 | 11 | TRBJ2-7 | once | TRBV10-3 | CAINGGGEQYF | TGTGCCATCAACGGCGGGGGCGAGCAGTACTTC
- | 16 | TRBJ2-7 | - | TRBV3-1/TRBV3-2 | CASSPLRGQSFYEQYF | TGTGCCAGCAGCCCACTTAGAGGACAGTCTTTTTACGAGCAGTACTTC
- | 17 | TRBJ2-7 | few | TRBV4-1 | CASSFTTAGTRSYEQYF | TGCGCCAGCAGCTTCACTACCGCCGGGACACGCTCCTACGAGCAGTACTTC
- | 13 | TRBJ1-2 | - | TRBV5-8 | CASSLLGDYGYTF | TGTGCCAGCAGCTTGTTAGGGGACTATGGCTACACCTTC
TRBD2 | 13 | TRBJ2-1 | - | TRBV19 | CASRRGGVDEQFF | TGTGCCAGCCGACGGGGGGGAGTGGATGAGCAGTTCTTC
TRBD2 | 14 | TRBJ2-5 | - | TRBV5-1 | CASSPRGDQETQYF | TGCGCCAGCAGCCCGCGGGGGGACCAAGAGACCCAGTACTTC
TRBD2 | 15 | TRBJ2-1 | - | TRBV20-1 | CSASAGGRAANEQFF | TGCAGTGCTAGTGCGGGCGGGAGGGCCGCCAATGAGCAGTTCTTC
TRBD2 | 17 | TRBJ2-1 | - | TRBV7-6 | CASSLAGGSSSYNEQFF | TGTGCCAGCAGTCTAGCGGGAGGCTCTAGCTCCTACAATGAGCAGTTCTTC
- | 12 | TRBJ2-7 | - | TRBV7-9 | CASSLLADEQYF | TGTGCCAGCAGCTTATTGGCAGACGAGCAGTACTTC
TRBD1 | 15 | TRBJ2-7 | few | TRBV5-1 | CASSSSGTGLYEQYF | TGCGCCAGCAGCTCAAGCGGGACAGGGCTGTACGAGCAGTACTTC
- | 16 | TRBJ2-6 | - | TRBV7-8 | CASSLWGDSGANVLTF | TGTGCCAGCAGCTTATGGGGGGACTCTGGGGCCAACGTCCTGACTTTC
TRBD2 | 14 | TRBJ2-5 | - | TRBV3-1/TRBV3-2 | CASSLGLAEETQYF | TGTGCCAGCAGCCTAGGCCTAGCGGAAGAGACCCAGTACTTC
TRBD2 | 18 | TRBJ2-1 | once | TRBV6-1 | CASSGSIQSLAGVDEQFF | TGTGCCAGCAGTGGCTCAATTCAGTCGCTGGCGGGGGTGGATGAGCAGTTCTTC
- | 13 | TRBJ2-7 | once | TRBV24-1 | CATSDSGNYEQYF | TGTGCCACCAGTGATTCGGGGAATTACGAGCAGTACTTC
TRBD2 | 16 | TRBJ2-1 | once | TRBV5-1 | CASSLVPGGAVDEQFF | TGCGCCAGCAGCTTGGTCCCGGGAGGGGCGGTCGATGAGCAGTTCTTC
- | 15 | TRBJ1-3 | - | TRBV13 | CASSLSGGLRNTIYF | TGTGCCAGCAGCTTATCGGGGGGGCTTCGAAACACCATATATTTT
TRBD2 | 15 | TRBJ2-1 | - | TRBV7-2 | CASSLAGGPYNEQFF | TGTGCCAGCAGCCTAGCGGGGGGGCCCTACAATGAGCAGTTCTTC
TRBD2 | 14 | TRBJ2-1 | - | TRBV11-1 | CASSEGGPYNEQFF | TGTGCCAGCAGCGAGGGAGGGCCCTACAATGAGCAGTTCTTC